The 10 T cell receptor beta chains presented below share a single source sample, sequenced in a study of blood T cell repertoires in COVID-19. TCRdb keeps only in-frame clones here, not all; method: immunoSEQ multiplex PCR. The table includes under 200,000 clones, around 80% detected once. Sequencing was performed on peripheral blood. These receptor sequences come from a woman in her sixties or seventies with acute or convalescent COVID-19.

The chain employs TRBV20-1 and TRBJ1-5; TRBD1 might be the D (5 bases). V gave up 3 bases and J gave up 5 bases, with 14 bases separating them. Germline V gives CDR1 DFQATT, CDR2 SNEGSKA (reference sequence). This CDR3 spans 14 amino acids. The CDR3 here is CSASGQGPDQPQHF. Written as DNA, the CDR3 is TGCAGTGCTAGTGGGCAGGGCCCGGATCAGCCCCAGCATTTT.

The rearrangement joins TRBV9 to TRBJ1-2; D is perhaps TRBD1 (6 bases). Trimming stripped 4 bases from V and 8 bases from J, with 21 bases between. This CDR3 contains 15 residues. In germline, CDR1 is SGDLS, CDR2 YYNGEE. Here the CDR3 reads CASSPRQDLADGYTF. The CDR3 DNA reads TGTGCCAGCAGCCCTCGACAGGACCTGGCTGACGGCTACACCTTC.

CDR3 in DNA: TGTGCCAGCAGCCCATACCACGGTATCACTGAAGCTTTCTTT. It is translated as CASSPYHGITEAFF. The gene calls are TRBV7-2 and TRBJ1-1; D gene ambiguous. The CDR3 runs 14 residues. CDR1 is SGHTA, CDR2 FQGNSA, per germline. V lost 5 bases, J lost 4 bases, and 14 bases lay in between.

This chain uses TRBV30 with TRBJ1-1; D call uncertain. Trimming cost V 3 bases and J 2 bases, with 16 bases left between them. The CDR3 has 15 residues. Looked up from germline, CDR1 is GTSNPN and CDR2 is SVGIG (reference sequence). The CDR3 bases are TGTGCCTGGAGGTGGAGGAGACGGACTAACACTGAAGCTTTCTTT. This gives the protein CAWRWRRRTNTEAFF.

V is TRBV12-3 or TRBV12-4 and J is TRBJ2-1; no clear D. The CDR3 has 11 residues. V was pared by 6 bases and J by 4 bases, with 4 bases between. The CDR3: CASSGYNEQFF. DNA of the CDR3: TGTGCCAGCAGCGGGTACAATGAGCAGTTCTTC.

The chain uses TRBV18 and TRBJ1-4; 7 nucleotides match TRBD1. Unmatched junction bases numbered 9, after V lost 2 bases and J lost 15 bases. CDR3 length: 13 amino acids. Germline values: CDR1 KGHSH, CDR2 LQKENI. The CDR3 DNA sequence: TGTGCCAGCTCACCAGGGACAGTCGACGGGGTGTTTTTT. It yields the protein CASSPGTVDGVFF.

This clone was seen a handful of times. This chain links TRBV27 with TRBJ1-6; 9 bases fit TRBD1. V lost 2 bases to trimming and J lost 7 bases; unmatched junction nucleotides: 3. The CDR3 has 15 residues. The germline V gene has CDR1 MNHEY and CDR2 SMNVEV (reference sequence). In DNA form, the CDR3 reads TGTGCCAGCAGTTTAAGGACAGGGGTAAATTCACCCCTCCACTTT. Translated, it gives CASSLRTGVNSPLHF.

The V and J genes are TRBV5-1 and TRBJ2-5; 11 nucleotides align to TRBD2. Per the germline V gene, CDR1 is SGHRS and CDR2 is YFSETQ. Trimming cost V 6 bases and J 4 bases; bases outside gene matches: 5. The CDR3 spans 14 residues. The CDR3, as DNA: TGCGCCAGCACCCTTGGGACTAGCGGAGAGACCCAGTACTTC. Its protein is CASTLGTSGETQYF.

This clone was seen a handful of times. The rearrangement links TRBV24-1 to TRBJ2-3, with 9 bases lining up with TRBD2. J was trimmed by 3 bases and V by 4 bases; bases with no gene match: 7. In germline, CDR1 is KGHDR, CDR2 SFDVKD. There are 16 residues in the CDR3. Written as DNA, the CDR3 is TGTGCCACCAGTGAGGGGCGGGGGGGTCGGACAGATACGCAGTATTTT. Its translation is CATSEGRGGRTDTQYF.

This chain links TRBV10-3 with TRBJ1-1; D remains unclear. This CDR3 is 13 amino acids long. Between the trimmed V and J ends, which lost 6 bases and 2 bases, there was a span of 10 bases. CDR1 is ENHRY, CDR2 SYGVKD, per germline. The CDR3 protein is CAIRGAGNTEAFF. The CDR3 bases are TGTGCCATCAGGGGTGCGGGAAACACTGAAGCTTTCTTT.